These T cell receptor beta chains were read from a single sample in a study of OX40 agonist ivuxolimab in advanced cancers. Sequencing used immunoSEQ multiplex PCR; TCRdb keeps in-frame clones, though not all of them. Of some 68,000 clones in the sample, approximately 87% were seen once. The specimen comprised CD4+ or CD8+ T cells sorted from blood, sampled in a trial of the OX40 agonist ivuxolimab. The receptors derive from an adult with an advanced solid tumor such as melanoma, head and neck, liver or kidney cancer. The CDR3 runs from the conserved cysteine through the conserved F or W. D genes are given only for firm matches. Clone size appears in some rows only: once, few, many, or a class for an expanded clone.

TRBJ2-7 TRBD2 once TRBV7-2 CASSLEGLAVYEQYF TGTGCCAGCAGCTTAGAGGGACTAGCAGTCTACGAGCAGTACTTC
TRBJ1-4 TRBD1 NA TRBV5-1 CASSGDSSREKLFF TGCGCCAGCTCTGGGGACAGCTCCAGAGAAAAACTGTTTTTT
TRBJ2-7 NA NA TRBV28 CASSLERRRSYEQYF TGTGCCAGCAGTTTGGAGCGAAGGAGGAGCTACGAGCAGTACTTC
TRBJ1-5 NA NA TRBV6-1 CASQGGGYQPQHF TGTGCCTCCCAGGGTGGGGGGTATCAGCCCCAGCATTTT
TRBJ1-5 TRBD1 NA TRBV10-3 CAIKGDREVQPQHF TGTGCCATCAAGGGGGACAGGGAGGTTCAGCCCCAGCATTTT
TRBJ2-5 NA NA TRBV4-2 CASSQAGRGGETQYF TGTGCCAGCAGCCAAGCGGGCAGGGGCGGGGAGACCCAGTACTTC
TRBJ2-1 TRBD2 once TRBV7-4 CASSCSGESSYNEQFF TGTGCCAGCAGCTGTAGCGGGGAAAGCTCCTACAATGAGCAGTTCTTC
TRBJ2-5 TRBD1 NA TRBV6-1 CASSETGARETQYF TGTGCCAGCAGTGAGACAGGGGCACGAGAGACCCAGTACTTC
TRBJ1-4 TRBD1 once TRBV7-6 CASSSTGGNEKLFF TGTGCCAGCAGTTCGACAGGGGGTAATGAAAAACTGTTTTTT
TRBJ2-7 TRBD1 NA TRBV5-1 CASSLAGRGTEQYF TGCGCCAGCAGCTTGGCCGGCAGGGGGACCGAGCAGTACTTC
TRBJ2-3 NA NA TRBV7-2 CASSLLTGFLDTQYF TGTGCCAGCAGCTTATTGACAGGCTTTTTAGATACGCAGTATTTT
TRBJ1-3 NA NA TRBV16 CASSLQGFGNTIYF TGTGCCAGCAGCCTACAGGGTTTCGGAAACACCATATATTTT
TRBJ2-3 NA once TRBV20-1 CSASVPDTQYF TGCAGTGCTAGTGTGCCAGATACGCAGTATTTT
TRBJ1-4 NA NA TRBV7-2 CASSLFQGSANEKLFF TGTGCCAGCAGCTTATTCCAGGGCTCTGCTAATGAAAAACTGTTTTTT
TRBJ1-2 NA NA TRBV30 CAWSVRGVRGSAGGYTF TGTGCCTGGAGTGTACGGGGGGTTAGGGGTAGCGCGGGTGGCTACACCTTC
TRBJ2-3 TRBD1 NA TRBV18 CASSPRGQGTDTQYF TGTGCCAGCTCACCTCGCGGACAGGGCACAGATACGCAGTATTTT
TRBJ1-5 NA NA TRBV29-1 CSVEVGLGQPQHF TGCAGCGTTGAAGTGGGACTAGGGCAGCCCCAGCATTTT
TRBJ1-3 NA NA TRBV6-5 CASRSNRGGNTIYF TGTGCCAGCAGGTCGAATAGGGGGGGAAACACCATATATTTT
TRBJ1-5 NA NA TRBV19 CASQTGTLSNQPQHF TGTGCCAGCCAGACCGGGACACTTAGCAATCAGCCCCAGCATTTT
TRBJ1-3 NA NA TRBV6-1 CASSELQNTIYF TGTGCCAGCAGTGAACTCCAAAACACCATATATTTT
TRBJ2-7 TRBD1 NA TRBV9 CASSPSGTELYEQYF TGTGCCAGCAGCCCTTCCGGGACAGAGCTTTACGAGCAGTACTTC
TRBJ1-6 TRBD1 NA TRBV7-2 CASSSHTGGGSYNSPLHF TGTGCCAGCAGCTCCCATACAGGGGGGGGATCCTATAATTCACCCCTCCACTTT
TRBJ2-3 NA once TRBV6-6 CASSYSVDTQYF TGTGCCAGCAGTTACTCAGTAGATACGCAGTATTTT
TRBJ1-5 NA NA TRBV28 CASSFGGGQPQHF TGTGCCAGCAGTTTTGGGGGTGGTCAGCCCCAGCATTTT
TRBJ1-4 NA NA TRBV4-3 CASSQDQGGVLFF TGCGCCAGCAGCCAAGATCAAGGGGGTGTCCTGTTTTTT
TRBJ1-3 TRBD1 NA TRBV7-9 CASTFPTRDSIGNTIYF TGTGCCAGCACCTTTCCCACCCGGGACAGCATAGGAAACACCATATATTTT
TRBJ2-1 NA NA TRBV2 CASSIQGARNEQFF TGTGCCAGCAGTATTCAAGGGGCAAGGAATGAGCAGTTCTTC
TRBJ1-5 TRBD1 NA TRBV2 CASSPGQGQPQHF TGTGCCAGCAGCCCGGGACAGGGACAGCCCCAGCATTTT
TRBJ2-1 NA once TRBV5-1 CASSLGDSYNEQFF TGCGCCAGCAGCTTGGGGGACTCCTACAATGAGCAGTTCTTC